Detailed here is one T cell receptor (beta chain). As yet, its antigen is unknown. This entry is derived from a study of cytomegalovirus exposure and HLA in healthy donors. Points from the study as a whole: Researchers reported in a later analysis that a missense DCLRE1C variant was tied to TCR beta V- and J-gene trimming.

V shed 5 bases and J 5 bases; nucleotides not matched to a gene: 8. The CDR3 is 16 residues long. Germline V gene sequence: CDR1 MDHEN, CDR2 SYDVKM. PCR involved 60 Vbeta and 13 Jbeta primers. Sequenced by immunoSEQ multiplex PCR; TCRdb stores in-frame clones only, minus some. The table shows about 70,000 clones, with 74% occurring only once. The chain carries TRBV28 and TRBJ1-4; TRBD1 matches at 10 bases. Sequenced material: PBMCs. The receptor was derived from a human donor in good health. CDR3 sequence reads: CASSTNPGQGNEKLFF. CDR3 nucleotides: TGTGCCAGCAGTACAAATCCGGGACAGGGGAATGAAAAACTGTTTTTT.